The 29 T cell receptor beta chains below were found in one sample sequenced in a study of cytomegalovirus exposure and HLA in healthy donors. 60 Vbeta and 13 Jbeta primers were used in PCR. Profiling relied on immunoSEQ multiplex PCR, and the TCRdb table lists in-frame clones only, not all of them. The data contain 200,000 or so clones, approximately 81% of them seen just once; the ten biggest clones take up about 0.25%. The specimen was PBMCs. The receptors stem from a boy younger than 18 in good health and CMV-seronegative.

The chain uses TRBV2 and TRBJ1-2; 7 bases fit TRBD1. The CDR3 sequence is 11 residues long. V gave up 10 bases and J gave up 10 bases; unmatched junction bases: 9. In germline, CDR1 is SNHLY, CDR2 FYNNEI. CDR3 residues: CATLSGTVYTF. CDR3 DNA: TGTGCCACCCTATCCGGGACAGTCTACACCTTC. Complete variable domain (other parts from reference TRBV2 and TRBJ1-2): EPEVTQTPSHQVTQMGQEVILRCVPISNHLYFYWYRQILGQKVEFLVSFYNNEISEKSEIFDDQFSVERPDGSNFTLKIRSTKLEDSAMYFCATLSGTVYTFGSGTRLTVV.

The chain couples TRBV30 to TRBJ2-2; D remains ambiguous. CDR1 is GTSNPN and CDR2 is SVGIG in the germline V gene (reference sequence). V was cut by 5 bases and J by 6 bases, with 13 bases left in between. The CDR3 spans 13 residues. CDR3 bases: TGTGCCTGGTCTGGGCTAAGTGCCGGGGAGCTGTTTTTT. It codes for CAWSGLSAGELFF. Based on the CDR3 plus reference TRBV30 and TRBJ2-2, the full variable domain is SQTIHQWPATLVQPVGSPLSLECTVEGTSNPNLYWYRQAAGRGLQLLFYSVGIGQISSEVPQNLSASRPQDRQFILSSKKLLLSDSGFYLCAWSGLSAGELFFGEGSRLTVL.

The J gene is TRBJ2-7, the V gene TRBV19; 11 nucleotides match TRBD2. V shed 3 bases and J 3 bases; nucleotides not matched to a gene: 10. Germline assignment: CDR1 LNHDA and CDR2 SQIVND (reference sequence). The CDR3 is made up of 17 amino acids. CDR3 sequence reads: CASSIGVAGTSGYEQYF. CDR3 nucleotides: TGTGCCAGTAGTATCGGAGTGGCCGGGACTAGCGGCTACGAGCAGTACTTC. Variable domain in full (rest from reference TRBV19 and TRBJ2-7): DGGITQSPKYLFRKEGQNVTLSCEQNLNHDAMYWYRQDPGQGLRLIYYSQIVNDFQKGDIAEGYSVSREKKESFPLTVTSAQKNPTAFYLCASSIGVAGTSGYEQYFGPGTRLTVT.

As to this clone: The junction departs from the called germline gene at one end, perhaps through a read error. This chain uses TRBV7-7 with TRBJ2-2, with 11 bases lining up with TRBD2. CDR3 length: 17 amino acids. CDR1 and CDR2 (germline): SSHAT, FNYEAQ (reference sequence). This CDR3 is CASSLRTSGQNTGELFF. The DNA for the CDR3 is TGTGCTAGCAGCTTACGGACTAGCGGGCAGAACACCGGGGAGCTGTTTTTT. The full variable domain, its missing parts supplied by reference TRBV7-7 and TRBJ2-2, is GAGVSQSPRYKVTKRGQDVTLRCDPISSHATLYWYQQALGQGPEFLTYFNYEAQPDKSGLPSDRFSAERPEGSISTLTIQRTEQRDSAMYRCASSLRTSGQNTGELFFGEGSRLTVL.

The chain links TRBV11-2 to TRBJ2-2; TRBD2 might be the D (5 bases). The CDR3 contains 14 residues. The V gene's germline CDR1 is SGHAT and CDR2 FQNNGV. The V and J ends lost 4 bases and 2 bases respectively, with 8 bases between them. The CDR3 reads CASSSTKNTGELFF. Written as DNA, the CDR3 is TGTGCCAGCAGCTCGACTAAAAACACCGGGGAGCTGTTTTTT.

The V and J genes are TRBV9 and TRBJ1-1; 9 bases are a match to TRBD1. Germline CDR1 SGDLS, CDR2 YYNGEE. CDR3 length: 14 amino acids. Trimming at V came to 4 bases and at J to 11 bases, leaving 12 bases not matched to a gene. CDR3 loop: CASSRTPGQGSAFF. In DNA, the CDR3 is TGTGCCAGCAGCCGAACCCCGGGACAGGGTTCGGCTTTCTTT. Full variable domain (remainder filled in from reference TRBV9 and TRBJ1-1): DSGVTQTPKHLITATGQRVTLRCSPRSGDLSVYWYQQSLDQGLQFLIQYYNGEERAKGNILERFSAQQFPDLHSELNLSSLELGDSALYFCASSRTPGQGSAFFGQGTRLTVV.

The V and J genes are TRBV6-5 and TRBJ1-5; 9 bases agree with TRBD1. Germline V gene data show CDR1 as MNHEY and CDR2 as SVGAGI. With 6 bases clipped from V and 5 bases from J, the junction kept 5 bases outside the gene matches. The CDR3 spans 14 residues. CDR3 bases: TGTGCCAGCAGAGCGGGACAGGGATATCAGCCCCAGCATTTT. This encodes CASRAGQGYQPQHF.

The V gene is TRBV13, the J gene TRBJ2-7; D perhaps matches TRBD2 (6 bases). The CDR3 has 14 amino acids. The V gene's germline CDR1 is PRHDT and CDR2 FYEKMQ (reference sequence). V was cut by 3 bases and J by 0 bases, with 9 bases left in between. The CDR3 sequence is CASSFSGSSYEQYF. CDR3 coding DNA: TGTGCCAGCAGCTTTAGCGGTAGCTCCTACGAGCAGTACTTC.

This rearrangement joins TRBV5-1 to TRBJ2-1, with 7 bases aligning to TRBD2. The CDR3 runs to 13 residues. V dropped 7 bases and J dropped 7; count of bases not matched to a gene: 8. Germline CDR1 is SGHRS and CDR2 is YFSETQ. The CDR3 DNA reads as TGCGCCAGCGGACCCCTGGGGGGGAATGAGCAGTTCTTC. Translating gives CASGPLGGNEQFF. The full variable domain, with the rest looked up from reference TRBV5-1 and TRBJ2-1, is KAGVTQTPRYLIKTRGQQVTLSCSPISGHRSVSWYQQTPGQGLQFLFEYFSETQRNKGNFPGRFSGRQFSNSRSEMNVSTLELGDSALYLCASGPLGGNEQFFGPGTRLTVL.

The chain is built from TRBV5-1 and TRBJ1-2; D gene ambiguous. The length of the CDR3 is 14 residues. Trimming took 0 bases from V and 5 from J, leaving 11 bases between them. Germline CDR1 is SGHRS and CDR2 is YFSETQ. The CDR3 DNA is TGCGCCAGCAGCTTGGGAGGCGGAAAGTATGGCTACACCTTC. Its translation: CASSLGGGKYGYTF.

The chain links TRBV11-1 to TRBJ2-2; no firm D call. V was trimmed by 5 bases and J by 3 bases, leaving 4 bases between them. Germline CDR1 SGHAT, CDR2 FQDESV (reference sequence). This CDR3 has 12 amino acids. The CDR3 here is CASSIYTGELFF. The CDR3 bases are TGTGCCAGCAGCATCTACACCGGGGAGCTGTTTTTT.

V and J are TRBV19 and TRBJ2-7; the D gene is possibly TRBD2 (7 bases). The CDR3 is 15 amino acids. Per the germline V gene, CDR1 is LNHDA and CDR2 is SQIVND (reference sequence). Trimming shortened V by 8 bases and J by 1 base, and 18 bases separated the two germline ends. CDR3 region: CASRGGGANSYEQYF. CDR3 bases: TGTGCCAGTCGAGGGGGGGGCGCGAATTCCTACGAGCAGTACTTC.

The V call is TRBV7-2, the J call TRBJ2-7, with TRBD2 matching over 7 bases. There are 15 residues in the CDR3. CDR1 is SGHTA and CDR2 is FQGNSA in the germline V gene. The V gene end was trimmed by 0 bases and the J gene end by 0 bases; junction bases not matched to a gene: 2. For the CDR3, the DNA is TGTGCCAGCAGCTTAGCGGGCGGGAGCTCCTACGAGCAGTACTTC. Its translation is CASSLAGGSSYEQYF.

The DNA for the CDR3 is TGTGCCAGCAGCTTAAGGTCAATGTGGGGGGTGTCTGCTGAAGCTTTCTTT. Its protein is CASSLRSMWGVSAEAFF. This chain connects TRBV7-2 to TRBJ1-1, with D possibly being TRBD1 (5 bases). Trimming took off 2 bases at V and 6 bases at J, with 22 bases between the two ends. This CDR3 spans 17 amino acids. Germline CDR1 and CDR2: SGHTA and FQGNSA.

This rearrangement joins TRBV5-1 to TRBJ1-2, with 9 positions matching TRBD1. This CDR3 has 14 amino acids. V lost 1 base, J lost 6 bases, and 4 bases stayed unmatched. Germline CDR1 and CDR2: SGHRS and YFSETQ. The CDR3 sequence is CASSLTGGADGYTF. The CDR3, as DNA: TGCGCCAGCAGCTTGACAGGGGGCGCGGATGGCTACACCTTC.

This chain uses TRBV6-6 with TRBJ2-1, with D possibly matching TRBD1 (6 bases). The germline V gene has CDR1 MNHNY and CDR2 SVGAGI (reference sequence). V lost 8 bases and J lost 6, with 17 bases in between. The CDR3 spans 14 residues. For the CDR3, the DNA is TGTGCCAGCCAAGGTCAGGACAGCTCCAATGAGCAGTTCTTC. It translates to CASQGQDSSNEQFF.

The chain combines TRBV6-6 with TRBJ2-5; 9 bases align to TRBD1. The J call is in doubt because the DNA end fits TRBJ2-7 better. The CDR3 sequence is 16 residues long. Germline-derived CDR1 and CDR2 are MNHNY and SVGAGI (reference sequence). The CDR3: CASSYGLGQGPYEQYF. The CDR3 DNA sequence: TGTGCCAGCAGTTACGGCCTGGGACAGGGTCCCTACGAGCAGTACTTC.

The CDR3 DNA sequence: TGCGCCAGCAGTTTACGACAGGGGGCCTCAACTAATGAAAAACTGTTTTTT. Its protein is CASSLRQGASTNEKLFF. The rearrangement uses TRBV5-1 and TRBJ1-4; 10 nucleotides match TRBD1. This CDR3 contains 17 residues. Germline V gene lookup returns CDR1 SGHRS and CDR2 YFSETQ. V shed 5 bases, J shed 0 bases, and the junction held 7 bases outside the gene matches.

The genes are TRBV4-1 and TRBJ1-5; a weak D match, TRBD1 (6 bases). V was trimmed by 4 bases and J by 1 base, leaving 11 bases between them. This CDR3 spans 15 amino acids. In germline, CDR1 is MGHRA, CDR2 YSYEKL. CDR3 in amino acids: CASSPRGPSNQPQHF. The CDR3 nucleotides read TGCGCCAGCAGCCCCAGGGGCCCAAGCAATCAGCCCCAGCATTTT.

A single count supports this clone. The chain joins TRBV4-2 to TRBJ2-7; 9 bases line up with TRBD2. The V segment lost 3 bases and the J segment 5 bases; nucleotides outside the gene matches: 11. Per germline, CDR1 LGHNA and CDR2 YNFKEQ. The CDR3 runs 16 residues. For the CDR3, the DNA is TGTGCCAGCAGCCAGATTATAGCGGGGGCCGGGGACGAGCAGTACTTC. Encoded protein: CASSQIIAGAGDEQYF.

The chain uses TRBV19 and TRBJ1-1; tentative D call: TRBD1 (5 bases). From germline, CDR1 is LNHDA and CDR2 SQIVND (reference sequence). The ends were cut back, 6 bases at V and 0 bases at J, with 11 bases in the middle. There are 14 residues in the CDR3. CDR3 nucleotide sequence: TGTGCCAGTAGCCCAGGACAAATGAACACTGAAGCTTTCTTT. Protein product: CASSPGQMNTEAFF.

This clone came up once. The chain uses TRBV4-1 and TRBJ2-7; TRBD1 matches at 7 bases. V dropped 1 base and J dropped 4; count of bases not matched to a gene: 10. This CDR3 spans 16 amino acids. Germline values: CDR1 MGHRA, CDR2 YSYEKL. This CDR3 reads CASSQVPGGLGYEQYF. CDR3 DNA: TGCGCCAGCAGCCAAGTCCCAGGGGGTCTTGGATACGAGCAGTACTTC.

The rearrangement links TRBV29-1 to TRBJ2-6, with D possibly being TRBD1 (7 bases). V was pared by 0 bases and J by 4 bases, with 13 bases between. Germline V gene sequence: CDR1 SQVTM, CDR2 ANQGSEA. The CDR3 runs 16 residues. The CDR3 DNA is TGCAGCGTTGAAGAATCAGGGGGAGGCGGGGCCAACGTCCTGACTTTC. This translates into CSVEESGGGGANVLTF.

V gene TRBV5-4 combines with J gene TRBJ2-5; D is perhaps TRBD1 (5 bases). Germline CDR1 SGHNT, CDR2 YYREEE (reference sequence). Between the trimmed V and J ends, which lost 3 bases and 5 bases, there was a span of 17 bases. This CDR3 comprises 15 residues. This CDR3 reads CASSSTTGKGETQYF. The CDR3 DNA reads TGTGCCAGCAGCTCCACTACAGGAAAGGGGGAGACCCAGTACTTC.

J is TRBJ2-5 and V is TRBV4-2, with 12 bases lining up with TRBD2. Germline values: CDR1 LGHNA, CDR2 YNFKEQ. The CDR3 runs 18 residues. J gave up 5 bases and V 0 bases, and 10 bases lay outside the gene matches. The CDR3 bases are TGTGCCAGCAGCCAAGACCCTGCTAGCGGGAGGGGCGTGGAGACCCAGTACTTC. Its protein product is CASSQDPASGRGVETQYF.

This chain joins TRBV19 and TRBJ2-2; D gene uncertain. V was pared by 7 bases and J by 2 bases, with 11 bases between. CDR3 length: 14 residues. Germline CDR1 LNHDA, CDR2 SQIVND (reference sequence). This CDR3 reads CASIPQRNTGELFF. The CDR3 DNA reads as TGTGCCAGTATCCCCCAGCGAAACACCGGGGAGCTGTTTTTT.

This clone was counted a single time. This chain links TRBV11-2 with TRBJ2-4; 10 bases line up with TRBD2. Losses at the gene ends were 4 bases for V and 13 bases for J; bases not matched to a gene: 13. Per the germline V gene, CDR1 is SGHAT and CDR2 is FQNNGV. This CDR3 spans 15 amino acids. The CDR3 sequence: CASSSRPSGRGAQYF. Written as DNA, the CDR3 is TGTGCCAGCAGCTCCCGCCCTAGCGGGAGAGGGGCCCAGTACTTC.

The genes are TRBV27 and TRBJ1-2; 7 bases line up with TRBD1. Germline CDR1 MNHEY, CDR2 SMNVEV (reference sequence). The CDR3 is made up of 13 amino acids. V was clipped by 8 bases and J by 4 bases; unmatched bases: 7. The CDR3 DNA is TGTGCCAGCTCCATGACAGGGACCTATGGCTACACCTTC. Amino acid sequence: CASSMTGTYGYTF.

The genes are TRBV5-1 and TRBJ2-1, with 7 bases aligning to TRBD2. This CDR3 has 17 residues. The germline CDR1 and CDR2 sequences are SGHRS and YFSETQ. The trim removed 1 base at V and 4 bases at J, leaving 11 bases unmatched. The CDR3 DNA follows: TGCGCCAGCAGCTTGATCGGGACCGGGAGGCTATACAATGAGCAGTTCTTC. It yields the protein CASSLIGTGRLYNEQFF.